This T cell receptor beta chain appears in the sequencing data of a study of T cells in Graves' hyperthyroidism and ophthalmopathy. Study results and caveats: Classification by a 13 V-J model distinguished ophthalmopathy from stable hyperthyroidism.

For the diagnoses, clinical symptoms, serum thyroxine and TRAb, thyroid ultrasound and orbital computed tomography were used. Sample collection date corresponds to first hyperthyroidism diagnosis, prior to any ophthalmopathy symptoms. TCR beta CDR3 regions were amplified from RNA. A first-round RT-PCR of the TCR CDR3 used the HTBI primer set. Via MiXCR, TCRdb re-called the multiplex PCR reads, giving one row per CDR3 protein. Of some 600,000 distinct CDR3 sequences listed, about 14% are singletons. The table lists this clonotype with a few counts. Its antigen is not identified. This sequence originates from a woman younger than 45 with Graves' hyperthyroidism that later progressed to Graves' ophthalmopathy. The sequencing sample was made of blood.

Written as DNA, the CDR3 is TGCGCCAGCAGCTCGCGGACAGGGGCCTCGAGCGGGGAGCTGTTTTTT. As protein: CASSSRTGASSGELFF. V gene TRBV5-1 combines with J gene TRBJ2-2; the match to TRBD1 covers 9 bases. The germline V gene has CDR1 SGHRS and CDR2 YFSETQ. The V and J ends lost 3 bases and 7 bases, in that order; junction bases with no gene match: 10. The CDR3 covers 16 residues.